This TCR beta chain is from a study of blood T cell repertoires in COVID-19. In the study overall: COVID-19 samples, acute and convalescent, were from the United States, Italy and Spain. The analysed material was cDNA or gDNA that came from T cells, B-cell-depleted T cells, or PBMCs.

In the authors' workflow: Amplification of reference gene primers provided the estimated nucleated cell counts. TCRdb's copy holds only in-frame clones and misses some; the assay was immunoSEQ multiplex PCR. The D gene and trimming were derived from the DNA, and the V and J assignments and clone size from that table. Seen here are about 130,000 clones, about 89% observed once, and the top ten hold about an eighth. The CDR3 totals 17 residues. Germline values: CDR1 MDHEN, CDR2 SYDVKM. V was pared by 5 bases and J by 5 bases, with 17 bases of the junction left unmatched. The chain combines TRBV28 with TRBJ1-1; 7 positions agree with TRBD1. This TCR was sampled from a woman in her 70s with COVID-19, enrolled during active disease. The sequenced sample consisted of peripheral blood. CDR3 protein: CASSPLWRGPYLTEAFF. The CDR3 region has the DNA TGTGCCAGCAGTCCCCTCTGGAGGGGGCCATATTTAACTGAAGCTTTCTTT.